The rows below give T cell receptor beta chains drawn from one sample of a study of response to subunit inactivated influenza vaccine. TCRdb analysed the RT-PCR reads with MiXCR anew, one entry per CDR3 protein. The repertoire holds around 470,000 distinct CDR3 sequences, 6.5% to 8% seen once, with 13% in the top ten. The source was PBMCs from blood, collected about 24 months after vaccination. The source is a man aged 50 to 75 who received an inactivated influenza vaccine. CDR3s include the opening cysteine and the closing phenylalanine or tryptophan. The D gene is left open where the match is weak. Size is omitted from some rows. Given values are once, few, many or a class for expanded clones.

J: TRBJ2-1
size: NA
D: NA
V: TRBV4-3
DNA: TGCGCCAGCAGCCAAGATGGGGGCAGGGCCTACTTTAACAATGAGCAGTTCTTC
CDR3: CASSQDGGRAYFNNEQFF

J: TRBJ1-1
size: few
D: TRBD1
V: TRBV5-1
DNA: TGCGCCAGCACCCCGGACAGGGTTGACACTGAAGCTTTCTTT
CDR3: CASTPDRVDTEAFF

J: TRBJ2-7
size: few
D: NA
V: TRBV28
DNA: TGTGCCAGCAGTTTTGCCCGGTACGAGCAGTACTTC
CDR3: CASSFARYEQYF

J: TRBJ2-7
size: many
D: NA
V: TRBV2
DNA: TGTGCCAGCAGCGAACTACCCGGGACTGGGGGCTACGAGCAGTACTTC
CDR3: CASSELPGTGGYEQYF

J: TRBJ2-1
size: NA
D: NA
V: TRBV20-1
DNA: TGCAGTGCTAGCCCCTTGGACTATTACCTGAACAATGAGCAGTTCTTC
CDR3: CSASPLDYYLNNEQFF

J: TRBJ2-4
size: many
D: NA
V: TRBV29-1
DNA: TGCAGCGCGAGAGGACAGGCCAAAAACATTCAGTACTTC
CDR3: CSARGQAKNIQYF

J: TRBJ1-4
size: NA
D: NA
V: TRBV2
DNA: TGTGCCAGCAGTGAAAGAGGGATCACTAATGAAAAACTGTTTTTT
CDR3: CASSERGITNEKLFF

J: TRBJ2-1
size: NA
D: NA
V: TRBV27
DNA: TGTGCCAGCAGTTTATTGCCGCCCTACAATGAGCAGTTCTTC
CDR3: CASSLLPPYNEQFF

J: TRBJ2-7
size: NA
D: NA
V: TRBV7-2
DNA: TGTGCCAGCAGCTCGTCCGGGTGGGAGCAGTACTTC
CDR3: CASSSSGWEQYF

J: TRBJ2-2
size: many
D: TRBD2
V: TRBV25-1
DNA: TGTGCCAGCAGTATGGGGATAGCGGGACTTTTTTCCGGGGAGCTGTTTTTT
CDR3: CASSMGIAGLFSGELFF

J: TRBJ1-2
size: many
D: NA
V: TRBV24-1
DNA: TGTGCCACCAGTGCAGAAAACGGCTATGGCTACACCTTC
CDR3: CATSAENGYGYTF

J: TRBJ2-1
size: few
D: TRBD2
V: TRBV12-3/TRBV12-4
DNA: TGTGCCAGCAGTACCCGACTAGCGGTCTACAATGAGCAGTTCTTC
CDR3: CASSTRLAVYNEQFF

J: TRBJ2-7
size: NA
D: NA
V: TRBV10-1
DNA: TGCGCCAGCAGTGAATCTGGGGTTCCCTACGAGCAGTACTTC
CDR3: CASSESGVPYEQYF

J: TRBJ2-1
size: NA
D: NA
V: TRBV19
DNA: TGTGCCAGTAGCCTTGACAGTCTACGCTACAATGAGCAGTTCTTC
CDR3: CASSLDSLRYNEQFF

J: TRBJ2-1
size: NA
D: NA
V: TRBV20-1
DNA: TGCAGTGCTAGAGCGGGACTCCTAGAGCAGTTCTTC
CDR3: CSARAGLLEQFF

J: TRBJ2-7
size: few
D: TRBD1
V: TRBV6-2/TRBV6-3
DNA: TGTGCCAGCAGTTACCCCCGACATGGGACAGGGCTCTACGAGCAGTACTTC
CDR3: CASSYPRHGTGLYEQYF

J: TRBJ1-1
size: NA
D: NA
V: TRBV4-3
DNA: TGCGCCAGCAGCCAAGACCTAGAAACCTTTGAAGCTTTCTTT
CDR3: CASSQDLETFEAFF

J: TRBJ2-7
size: NA
D: NA
V: TRBV15
DNA: TGTGCCACCAGCAGAGATGGAGCCTACGAGCAGTACTTC
CDR3: CATSRDGAYEQYF

J: TRBJ2-1
size: many
D: TRBD1
V: TRBV4-3
DNA: TGCGCCAGCAGCCAAGAGAGATGGGACAGCGGTTACAATGAGCAGTTCTTC
CDR3: CASSQERWDSGYNEQFF

J: TRBJ2-7
size: NA
D: NA
V: TRBV7-8
DNA: TGTGCCAGCAAAGACGGCAGGGGCTCCTACGAGCAGTACTTC
CDR3: CASKDGRGSYEQYF

J: TRBJ2-4
size: few
D: TRBD1
V: TRBV6-2/TRBV6-3
DNA: TGTGCCAGCAGTTACGCCATACCGGGACAGGGGGCGCCGGCCAAAAACATTCAGTACTTC
CDR3: CASSYAIPGQGAPAKNIQYF

J: TRBJ2-3
size: NA
D: NA
V: TRBV2
DNA: TGTGCCAGCTTATGGGGCAGTTACACAGATACGCAGTATTTT
CDR3: CASLWGSYTDTQYF

J: TRBJ2-3
size: many
D: NA
V: TRBV7-2
DNA: TGTGCCAGCAGCTTAGCGCTTGGGGGCACAGATACGCAGTATTTT
CDR3: CASSLALGGTDTQYF

J: TRBJ1-5
size: few
D: NA
V: TRBV6-2/TRBV6-3
DNA: TGTGCCAGCAGAAACAGAGCCCAGCCCCAGCATTTT
CDR3: CASRNRAQPQHF